A selection of T cell receptor beta chains follows, all from one sample in a study of identical twins. TCRdb called the 5' RACE reads again in MiXCR, with one record for every CDR3 protein. The sample carries just under 550,000 distinct CDR3 sequences, approximately 16% recorded once. This sample was also put to use in a study of yellow fever vaccine responses in identical twins.

The sample consisted of CD4+ T cells sorted from blood. These receptors all stem from a woman under 30 in good health. Both conserved end residues are part of each CDR3. The order of the fields is clone size, V gene, J gene, CDR3 protein. Rows may omit the clone size; those that give it use once, few, many or a size class.

-	TRBV6-5	TRBJ2-3	CASSYGTSGTDTQYF
-	TRBV5-6	TRBJ2-6	CASSLWRKGGANVLTF
-	TRBV5-1	TRBJ2-5	CASSLVLAGRETQYF
few	TRBV5-1	TRBJ1-5	CASSLDSTQPQHF
-	TRBV20-1	TRBJ2-5	CSARARGPRETQYF
-	TRBV23-1	TRBJ2-1	CASSPGDSPSSYNEQFF
once	TRBV28	TRBJ1-5	CASSFRTGLNQPQHF
few	TRBV6-5	TRBJ2-6	CASSSAGAGANVLTF
-	TRBV6-2/TRBV6-3	TRBJ2-2	CASSYSAGNTGELFF
-	TRBV4-1	TRBJ2-2	CASSQPQETGELFF
few	TRBV5-1	TRBJ1-2	CASSSGTANYGYTF
few	TRBV19	TRBJ1-2	CASSVDGPYGYTF
few	TRBV6-2/TRBV6-3	TRBJ1-2	CASSYQTGTGTGYTF
many	TRBV12-3/TRBV12-4	TRBJ1-1	CASSLLQAGTEAFF
few	TRBV3-1	TRBJ1-1	CASSQLRGTNTEAFF
few	TRBV5-6	TRBJ1-1	CASSFPGMENTEAFF
few	TRBV4-1	TRBJ1-3	CASSQDYSSGNTIYF
few	TRBV12-3/TRBV12-4	TRBJ2-1	CASSLVQGANNEQFF
-	TRBV12-5	TRBJ2-1	CASGPGQVSYNERFF
few	TRBV20-1	TRBJ1-5	CSARMDRGNSNQPQHF
few	TRBV24-1	TRBJ2-7	CATRASGFGEQYF
-	TRBV7-2	TRBJ2-1	CASSLAPGTSGSSYEQFF
few	TRBV10-3	TRBJ2-2	CATRQGVDTGELFF
few	TRBV3-1	TRBJ2-5	CASSPTLETQYF
few	TRBV14	TRBJ1-1	CASSQIAGKYTEAFF
-	TRBV27	TRBJ2-7	CASSLRQGHYEQYF
-	TRBV5-1	TRBJ1-5	CASRLGEADQPQHF
once	TRBV29-1	TRBJ2-5	CSVGAGDVQETQYF
-	TRBV10-3	TRBJ2-2	CAISESAGPGELFF
many	TRBV12-3/TRBV12-4	TRBJ2-1	CASNHWGSGGPYNEQFF
-	TRBV6-5	TRBJ1-6	CASSYSAGKSPLHF
-	TRBV5-1	TRBJ2-3	CASSLASRGSTDTQYF
-	TRBV3-1	TRBJ1-2	CASSQRRTHYGYTF
-	TRBV2	TRBJ2-6	CASNPPLGLSSGANVLTF
few	TRBV6-1	TRBJ2-1	CASSPPGTGGDEQFF
few	TRBV7-9	TRBJ2-1	CASSLMGGNEQFF
-	TRBV5-1	TRBJ1-2	CASPPAYRASIGLYGYTF
many	TRBV4-1	TRBJ2-3	CASSQGPSTDTQYF
few	TRBV25-1	TRBJ1-2	CASSEYPTGEGYTF
few	TRBV27	TRBJ2-3	CASSLSSGALGDTQYF
-	TRBV2	TRBJ1-4	CASSGKGPPEKLFF
few	TRBV29-1	TRBJ2-1	CSVEEAGRSYNEQFF
few	TRBV5-1	TRBJ2-7	CASSLGAPSSYEQYF
few	TRBV7-8	TRBJ2-3	CASSQDSSPDADTQYF
few	TRBV20-1	TRBJ2-3	CSAIQTVGTDTQYF
-	TRBV7-6	TRBJ2-1	CASSHPKSEQFF
few	TRBV29-1	TRBJ2-1	CSATTGGRSEQFF
-	TRBV20-1	TRBJ2-3	CSARSDTNTDTQYF
-	TRBV5-1	TRBJ2-5	CASTVGRRVETQYF
many	TRBV7-9	TRBJ2-1	CASSLQGYEQFF
-	TRBV12-3/TRBV12-4	TRBJ2-1	CASRQDRDYNEQFF
many	TRBV12-3/TRBV12-4	TRBJ2-3	CASSLRVPTDTQYF